The clone carrying this T cell receptor beta chain came up a few times. No antigen is known for it. The sample is drawn from a study of CD8 T cells in ankylosing spondylitis. Germline lookup yields CDR1 MNHEY and CDR2 SVGEGT. V was clipped by 5 bases and J by 3 bases; unmatched bases: 3. This CDR3 region has 15 residues. Each TCR beta library was made by quantitative 5'-RACE that incorporated molecular barcodes. TCRdb re-called the 5' RACE reads through MiXCR, storing one row per CDR3 protein. The profile shows just over 350,000 distinct CDR3 sequences, approximately 22% of them singletons. Study-level points and caveats: The study identified a TCR beta motif of seven or eight highly homologous variants that appeared characteristic of ankylosing spondylitis blood.

The sequenced sample consisted of blood, either unsorted or a sorted T cell fraction (not recorded which). This clonotype was sampled from a male donor with ankylosing spondylitis or in good health (not recorded which). This sequence joins TRBV6-2 or TRBV6-3 and TRBJ2-1, with 11 bases lining up with TRBD2. As DNA, the CDR3 is TGTGCCAGCAGTCCGGGACTAGCGGTCTACAATGAGCAGTTCTTC. Translation gives CASSPGLAVYNEQFF.